This T cell receptor (beta chain) was retrieved from a study of spatial heterogeneity in lung cancer (dated by TCRdb to about 2019). For the wider study: Donors were 72 patients with early-stage, untreated non-small cell lung cancer from the lung TRACERx cohort. In the raw uncorrected reads, each unique combination of TCR and UMI appeared more than ten times on average. More beta-chain than alpha-chain transcripts were consistently detected, likely reflecting higher beta-chain transcript abundance. Follow-up PBMC samples were sequenced whenever the samples were available, and the median time to follow-up was around 2 years after resection. Both alpha and beta chains were TCR-sequenced in samples taken at surgery, namely 220 tumor regions, around 61 matched nontumor lung samples and 55 to 60 PBMC samples. TCR alpha and beta repertoires were quantitatively compared across multiple tumor regions, matched nontumor lung and blood in non-small cell lung cancer. The study linked features of the TCR repertoire to counts of nonsynonymous mutations, which were determined by whole-exome sequencing of tumor tissue. Study-level results and caveats: Confirming at a functional level the hypothesis that regional TCRs recognize regional mutations was considered to require additional single-cell paired TCR alpha and beta sequencing. Ubiquitous expanded tumor TCRs were detected in blood more often at tumor resection than at routine follow-up. Comparisons of baseline and follow-up blood repertoires included only around 14 patients.

The method was 5' RACE. Sequenced using a NextSeq 500. In the TCR library protocol, a unique molecular identifier was attached to each TCR cDNA molecule so that PCR and sequencing errors could be corrected. Processing in the source paper ran as follows. TCR identification, UMI-based error correction and CDR3 extraction were performed with Decombinator tools. TCRs above a frequency of 2 per 1,000, corresponding to the top 1% of the tumor frequency distribution, were defined as expanded. Renyi diversity was computed with the R vegan package after each repertoire had been subsampled 100 times to 5,000 TCRs. CDR3 similarity networks were constructed using string-kernel similarity of amino acid triplets, with links drawn between CDR3s whose pairwise similarity was above 0.82. TCRdb reanalyzed the raw reads on its own, using fastp at Q25 for trimming and MiXCR for clone calling, and kept in-frame beta chains. Each entry merges the rows of one CDR3 protein and shows their most common DNA and genes. For this entry, the V and J calls and clone size follow TCRdb and not the study's own pipeline. In this sample the table shows around 110,000 distinct CDR3 sequences, 9.5% to 15% of which occur a single time. The leading ten clones occupy 16% of the sample.

Measured from the cysteine to the phenylalanine, the CDR3 is 16 residues long. Of the read, only the CDR3 DNA is kept; its 48 bases are in frame from base 1. Trimming takes 1 base from V and 4 bases from J, and the germline ends sit 14 bases apart. CDR1 SGHNT and CDR2 YENEEA were looked up in the germline V gene. The intended sense of this specimen's time point label: blood at routine non-recurrence follow-up after resection. Whole RNA extracted from tumor and nontumor lung tissue, or from cryopreserved PBMC samples, was used for TCR sequencing without cell sorting. Only patients with enough RNA available from two or more tumor regions were chosen for TCR sequencing. This clonotype was recorded at least ten times. Its antigen target is currently unknown. No base quality values were provided; no much bigger clone lies one nucleotide off.

Sequenced material: PBMCs, taken at follow-up. This clonotype originated in a male donor with early-stage non-small cell lung cancer. Recombination joined TRBV11-3 with TRBJ2-1; perhaps TRBD2 is the D gene, with 6 bases matching. The DNA sequence is TGTGCCAGCAGCTTAGTCGGGAGACGACCTTACAATGAGCAGTTCTTC. Translated, this gives CASSLVGRRPYNEQFF.